The sequence of this T cell receptor beta chain was determined in a study of blood T cell repertoires in COVID-19. Study overall: PBMCs, B-cell-depleted T cells, or T cells were the source of the cDNA or gDNA that made up the material.

This CDR3 comprises 15 residues. Trimming shortened V by 1 base and J by 1 base, and 11 bases separated the two germline ends. In germline, CDR1 is SGHRS, CDR2 YFSETQ. Generated by immunoSEQ multiplex PCR, the TCRdb table keeps only in-frame clones and is missing some. The repertoire includes a few hundred thousand clones, approximately 90% of them detected once, and 4.1% sits in the top ten. This TCR came from a woman aged 25 to 39 who had recovered from COVID-19. The sequenced sample was PBMCs or T cells enriched from blood (not recorded which). The rearrangement uses TRBV5-1 and TRBJ1-1; no reliable D call. CDR3 loop: CASSLMGSANTEAFF. CDR3 DNA sequence: TGCGCCAGCAGCTTGATGGGCTCCGCGAACACTGAAGCTTTCTTT.